The 29 T cell receptor beta chains below come from one sample, sequenced in a study of T cell responses to AZD1222 COVID-19 vaccine. TCRdb's table, derived via immunoSEQ multiplex PCR, lists solely in-frame clones and lacks some. The sample has 85,000 to 95,000 clones; around 87% are singletons. The sequencing used peripheral blood, collected on day 0 of AZD1222 vaccination. The receptors shown here come from an adult in good health.

The rearrangement uses TRBV7-2 and TRBJ2-7; D is possibly TRBD1 (6 bases). Germline CDR1 and CDR2: SGHTA and FQGNSA. V gave up 3 bases and J gave up 7 bases, with 16 bases separating them. CDR3 size: 14 residues. CDR3 sequence reads: CASSLLGAGREQYF. The CDR3 nucleotides are TGTGCCAGCAGCTTGTTGGGGGCAGGGCGGGAGCAGTACTTC.

J is TRBJ1-6 and V is TRBV5-1; no clear D gene. This CDR3 is 14 amino acids long. CDR1 SGHRS and CDR2 YFSETQ come from the germline V gene. Deletions cut 4 bases from V and 4 bases from J, with 9 bases between. CDR3 residues: CASSLGLYNSPLHF. The CDR3 nucleotides read TGCGCCAGCAGCCTGGGTCTGTATAATTCACCCCTCCACTTT.

This clone was found once. The chain has TRBV6-5 and TRBJ1-4; D gene unclear. The CDR3 is 15 residues long. The germline V gene has CDR1 MNHEY and CDR2 SVGAGI. Trimming took 5 bases from V and 0 from J, leaving 10 bases between them. CDR3 in amino acids: CASSPIFATNEKLFF. As DNA, the CDR3 is TGTGCCAGCAGTCCCATTTTTGCAACTAATGAAAAACTGTTTTTT.

The chain employs TRBV11-3 and TRBJ2-2; perhaps TRBD1 as D (6 bases). Per germline, CDR1 SGHNT and CDR2 YENEEA. V lost 2 bases to trimming and J lost 1 base, with 8 bases between them. The CDR3 has 15 residues. The CDR3 reads CASSLPRGNTGELFF. As DNA, the CDR3 is TGTGCCAGCAGCTTACCCAGGGGGAACACCGGGGAGCTGTTTTTT.

A single count supports this clone. The gene calls are TRBV25-1 and TRBJ1-4; 8 bases align to TRBD1. The CDR3 length is 17 residues. Germline V gene sequence: CDR1 MGHDK, CDR2 SYGVNS. The trim removed 3 bases at V and 1 base at J, leaving 7 bases unmatched. CDR3: CASSDPGQGLTNEKLFF. The CDR3 region has the DNA TGTGCCAGCAGTGACCCCGGACAGGGTTTAACTAATGAAAAACTGTTTTTT.

The chain carries TRBV11-1 and TRBJ1-5, with 9 bases identical to TRBD1. V trimming: 5 bases; J trimming: 0 bases; junction bases outside the gene matches: 2. Per the germline V gene, CDR1 is SGHAT and CDR2 is FQDESV (reference sequence). The CDR3 contains 15 residues. The CDR3 DNA reads TGTGCCAGCAGCAGGACAGGGGATAGCAATCAGCCCCAGCATTTT. Protein sequence: CASSRTGDSNQPQHF.

The count of this clone is one. V gene TRBV6-2 or TRBV6-3 combines with J gene TRBJ1-2, with 7 bases identical to TRBD1. CDR1 is MNHEY and CDR2 is SVGEGT in the germline V gene. V dropped 5 bases and J dropped 7; count of bases not matched to a gene: 10. The CDR3 spans 14 residues. Written as DNA, the CDR3 is TGTGCCAGCAGTGAGACAGGGAGGCAGCGTGGCTACACCTTC. Residues: CASSETGRQRGYTF.

The V call is TRBV6-5, the J call TRBJ1-1; a possible D gene is TRBD1 (5 bases). V lost 0 bases and J lost 5, with 13 bases in between. This CDR3 is built from 15 residues. In germline, CDR1 is MNHEY, CDR2 SVGAGI. CDR3 coding DNA: TGTGCCAGCAGTTACTCGTGGATCGAGGGGACTGAAGCTTTCTTT. It is translated as CASSYSWIEGTEAFF.

This chain uses TRBV11-2 with TRBJ2-2; D ambiguous. This CDR3 contains 11 residues. The V and J ends lost 10 bases and 5 bases respectively, with 8 bases between them. In germline, CDR1 is SGHAT, CDR2 FQNNGV. This CDR3 reads CAIRRTGELFF. As DNA, the CDR3 is TGTGCCATACGACGGACCGGGGAGCTGTTTTTT.

This rearrangement joins TRBV6-5 to TRBJ2-7, with 9 positions matching TRBD2. The J segment lost 4 bases and the V segment lost 6 bases, leaving 7 bases of the junction unmatched. The CDR3 covers 14 residues. CDR1 is MNHEY and CDR2 is SVGAGI in the germline V gene. The CDR3 DNA sequence: TGTGCCAGCAGGTCCTTGCGGGGGGGATACGAGCAGTACTTC. It yields the protein CASRSLRGGYEQYF.

This chain connects TRBV6-5 to TRBJ2-2; a possible D gene is TRBD2 (6 bases). The germline V gene encodes CDR1 MNHEY and CDR2 SVGAGI. V was shortened by 2 bases and J by 4 bases, with 11 bases between the two germline ends. The CDR3 is 15 residues long. CDR3: CASSYGGGVTGELFF. CDR3 DNA sequence: TGTGCCAGCAGTTACGGCGGCGGGGTCACCGGGGAGCTGTTTTTT.

This clone was detected only once. This chain uses TRBV19 with TRBJ1-4; the D is unclear. V was shortened by 5 bases and J by 2 bases, with 15 bases between the two germline ends. The CDR3 spans 16 residues. Germline loops: CDR1 LNHDA, CDR2 SQIVND (reference sequence). Here the CDR3 DNA reads TGTGCCAGTAGTTTAGGGAGCGAGGCGACTAATGAAAAACTGTTTTTT. It translates to CASSLGSEATNEKLFF.

This clone was picked up one time. The V gene is TRBV5-8, the J gene TRBJ1-5; a weak D match, TRBD1 (5 bases). Trimming took off 4 bases at V and 2 bases at J, with 16 bases between the two ends. Germline assignment: CDR1 SGHTS and CDR2 YDEGEE. The CDR3 is 16 residues long. As DNA, the CDR3 is TGTGCCAGCAGCCCGGGGACCACAGAGGGCAATCAGCCCCAGCATTTT. It is translated as CASSPGTTEGNQPQHF.

V gene TRBV7-2 combines with J gene TRBJ1-2; D may be TRBD1 (5 bases). Germline V gene data show CDR1 as SGHTA and CDR2 as FQGNSA. The CDR3 loop spans 16 amino acids. Trimming cost V 3 bases and J 2 bases, with 16 bases left between them. CDR3 sequence reads: CASSFLGGTENYGYTF. DNA of the CDR3: TGTGCCAGCAGCTTCCTGGGGGGGACCGAGAACTATGGCTACACCTTC.

J is TRBJ1-1 and V is TRBV24-1; D call uncertain. Germline CDR1 reads KGHDR; CDR2 reads SFDVKD. V was shortened by 3 bases and J by 1 base, with 8 bases between the two germline ends. The CDR3 extends over 14 amino acids. The CDR3 nucleotides read TGTGCCACCAGTGATGGGTCCAAGAACACTGAAGCTTTCTTT. It codes for CATSDGSKNTEAFF.

The rearrangement joins TRBV9 to TRBJ1-1; D call uncertain. Germline loops: CDR1 SGDLS, CDR2 YYNGEE. This CDR3 region has 13 residues. Trimming shortened V by 4 bases and J by 5 bases, and 12 bases separated the two germline ends. The CDR3 loop reads CASSSWGGTEAFF. The CDR3, as DNA: TGTGCCAGCAGCTCCTGGGGAGGAACTGAAGCTTTCTTT.

The chain couples TRBV5-1 to TRBJ1-3; D not certain. Trimming left V 3 bases short and J 7 bases short, with 8 bases between. Germline V gene sequence: CDR1 SGHRS, CDR2 YFSETQ. The CDR3 length is 12 residues. CDR3 in amino acids: CASSSEPNTIYF. The CDR3 nucleotides read TGCGCCAGCAGCTCCGAGCCCAACACCATATATTTT.

The V and J genes are TRBV7-6 and TRBJ2-3; D remains ambiguous. The CDR3 totals 11 residues. V shed 5 bases and J shed 2 bases, with 2 bases lying between them. From germline, CDR1 is SGHVS and CDR2 FNYEAQ. CDR3 sequence reads: CASSNTDTQYF. For the CDR3, the DNA is TGTGCCAGCAGCAACACAGATACGCAGTATTTT.

J is TRBJ1-2 and V is TRBV12-3 or TRBV12-4; D gene uncertain. The germline V and J ends were trimmed by 2 bases and 4 bases, with 2 bases remaining between them. The CDR3 is 11 amino acids. The DNA of the CDR3 is TGTGCCAGCAGTTTAAGCTATGGCTACACCTTC. Encoded protein: CASSLSYGYTF.

The CDR3 coding sequence is TGTGCCAGCAGCCGGACTAGCGGAACTAGCACAGATACGCAGTATTTT. The encoded protein is CASSRTSGTSTDTQYF. V is TRBV7-2 and J is TRBJ2-3, with TRBD2 matching 10 bases. The CDR3 length is 16 residues. V lost 5 bases and J lost 0; bases outside the gene matches: 5. The germline gives CDR1 SGHTA, CDR2 FQGNSA.

As concerns this clone: Different DNA sequences within this sample yield the same CDR3. The CDR3 is CASHNGNTEAFF. The CDR3 DNA reads TGTGCCAGCCATAACGGTAACACTGAAGCTTTCTTT. The chain has TRBV6-5 and TRBJ1-1; no reliable D call. V lost 8 bases, J lost 2 bases, and 9 bases lay in between. This CDR3 is built from 12 residues. Germline CDR1 reads MNHEY; CDR2 reads SVGAGI.

CDR3 residues: CASSRSGVFGGNTEAFF. CDR3 DNA: TGCGCCAGCAGTAGGAGCGGGGTATTCGGAGGGAACACTGAAGCTTTCTTT. The genes are TRBV4-1 and TRBJ1-1; D unresolved. The germline V and J ends were trimmed by 6 bases and 1 base, with 21 bases remaining between them. The CDR3 spans 17 residues. Germline V gene sequence: CDR1 MGHRA, CDR2 YSYEKL.

This clone has only one observation. CDR3 loop: CASRATGNTIYF. The CDR3 region has the DNA TGTGCCAGCAGAGCCACGGGAAACACCATATATTTT. V is TRBV6-5 and J is TRBJ1-3; D remains unclear. CDR3 size: 12 residues. Germline V gives CDR1 MNHEY, CDR2 SVGAGI. Trimming took off 6 bases at V and 4 bases at J, with 7 bases between the two ends.

V and J are TRBV29-1 and TRBJ2-2; no definite D call. The CDR3 contains 12 residues. The ends were cut back, 2 bases at V and 6 bases at J, with 7 bases in the middle. The germline V gene encodes CDR1 SQVTM and CDR2 ANQGSEA. The CDR3 here is CSVESVAGELFF. The CDR3, as DNA: TGCAGCGTTGAATCGGTGGCCGGGGAGCTGTTTTTT.

This clone was recorded only once. The CDR3 protein is CASSIDTFNEKLFF. Here the CDR3 DNA reads TGTGCCAGTAGTATTGATACCTTTAATGAAAAACTGTTTTTT. This chain connects TRBV19 to TRBJ1-4; D unclear. V lost 3 bases and J 4 bases, leaving 9 bases between the germline ends. Germline CDR1 and CDR2: LNHDA and SQIVND (reference sequence). CDR3 length: 14 residues.

This sequence joins TRBV7-6 and TRBJ2-3; D tentatively reads TRBD1 or TRBD2 (6 bases each). Germline-derived CDR1 and CDR2 are SGHVS and FNYEAQ. Trimming took 1 base from V and 4 from J, leaving 12 bases between them. This CDR3 has 15 residues. This chain's CDR3 is CASSLGGRGADTQYF. In DNA, the CDR3 is TGTGCCAGCAGCTTAGGTGGAAGGGGGGCAGATACGCAGTATTTT.

The rearrangement links TRBV6-6 to TRBJ2-6; possible D gene TRBD2, 5 bases. The germline CDR1 and CDR2 sequences are MNHNY and SVGAGI (reference sequence). The CDR3 is made up of 18 amino acids. The V end lost 5 bases, the J end lost 1 base, and 18 bases lay between the germline ends. CDR3: CASSPRFMPGSGANVLTF. For the CDR3, the DNA is TGTGCCAGCAGTCCCCGGTTCATGCCGGGGTCTGGGGCCAACGTCCTGACTTTC.

This chain joins TRBV7-9 and TRBJ2-7, with TRBD1 matching 8 bases. The trim removed 1 base at V and 4 bases at J, leaving 3 bases unmatched. Per the germline V gene, CDR1 is SEHNR and CDR2 is FQNEAQ (reference sequence). The CDR3 runs to 14 residues. CDR3 DNA sequence: TGTGCCAGCAGCTTAGTCCAGGGGGCTTACGAGCAGTACTTC. The encoded protein is CASSLVQGAYEQYF.

The V gene is TRBV6-5, the J gene TRBJ1-5, with no clear D. This CDR3 has 14 amino acids. Trimming shortened V by 2 bases and J by 5 bases, and 10 bases separated the two germline ends. CDR1 is MNHEY and CDR2 is SVGAGI in the germline V gene. Here the CDR3 DNA reads TGTGCCAGCAGTTACCGGGGAAGGGATCAGCCCCAGCATTTT. As protein: CASSYRGRDQPQHF.